Following are 10 T cell receptor beta chains from one sample sequenced in a study of shared clonotypes between healthy human individuals. Positive CCR7 selection of CD45RO-negative cells yielded the naive CD8 cells, and terminally differentiated effector memory CD45RA+ cells were excluded. Sequencing used immunoSEQ multiplex PCR; TCRdb keeps in-frame clones, though not all of them. The sample consists of around 1.9 million clones, around 93% of them appearing once. The sequenced sample consisted of naive CD8+ T cells from PBMCs. Receptors originate from a man aged 18 to 29 in good health. Some clones in this sample may be carry-over from other donors' samples.

J is TRBJ1-2 and V is TRBV29-1, with D tentatively TRBD1 (6 bases). The CDR3 is 15 residues long. V was trimmed by 0 bases and J by 1 base, leaving 12 bases between them. Germline lookup yields CDR1 SQVTM and CDR2 ANQGSEA. The CDR3 DNA reads as TGCAGCGTTGAAGATGGCAGGGGTTATAACTATGGCTACACCTTC. This translates into CSVEDGRGYNYGYTF.

This clone was found a few times. The chain has TRBV27 and TRBJ2-1, with a possible D match to TRBD2 (7 bases). Trimming removed 7 bases at V and 6 bases at J, with 16 bases between. The CDR3 has 14 amino acids. From germline, CDR1 is MNHEY and CDR2 SMNVEV (reference sequence). The CDR3: CASTRGGGLNEQFF. CDR3 coding DNA: TGTGCCAGCACCCGAGGGGGGGGGCTCAATGAGCAGTTCTTC.

The rearrangement uses TRBV29-1 and TRBJ2-2, with 9 nucleotides matching TRBD1. The length of the CDR3 is 15 residues. Germline CDR1 reads SQVTM; CDR2 reads ANQGSEA. Trimming at V came to 6 bases and at J to 4 bases, leaving 9 bases not matched to a gene. CDR3 residues: CSVGGTGSGTGELFF. The CDR3 DNA follows: TGCAGCGTAGGGGGGACAGGGTCGGGCACCGGGGAGCTGTTTTTT.

The V call is TRBV27, the J call TRBJ2-1; perhaps TRBD2 as D (6 bases). Germline-derived CDR1 and CDR2 are MNHEY and SMNVEV (reference sequence). V lost 5 bases and J 5 bases, leaving 16 bases between the germline ends. The CDR3 extends over 15 amino acids. For the CDR3, the DNA is TGTGCCAGCAGTCCCGGACTAAGCGGCCACAATGAGCAGTTCTTC. It yields the protein CASSPGLSGHNEQFF.

This clone was observed once. The chain couples TRBV14 to TRBJ2-3, with D maybe TRBD2 (5 bases). Trimming shortened V by 1 base and J by 5 bases, and 13 bases separated the two germline ends. The CDR3 has 15 amino acids. Germline V gives CDR1 SGHDN, CDR2 FVKESK. The CDR3 sequence: CASSQGIGRLDTQYF. Here the CDR3 DNA reads TGTGCCAGCAGCCAAGGAATAGGGAGATTAGATACGCAGTATTTT.

The chain recombines TRBV6-5 with TRBJ1-2; D is undetermined. With 3 bases removed from V and 2 bases from J, the gap between germline ends came to 4 bases. Germline loops: CDR1 MNHEY, CDR2 SVGAGI. This CDR3 spans 12 amino acids. The CDR3 sequence is CASSYANYGYTF. CDR3 in DNA: TGTGCCAGCAGTTATGCAAACTATGGCTACACCTTC.

The chain uses TRBV5-1 and TRBJ2-7; no clear D gene. V was shortened by 0 bases and J by 6 bases, with 10 bases between the two germline ends. The germline gives CDR1 SGHRS, CDR2 YFSETQ. The CDR3 covers 13 residues. Here the CDR3 DNA reads TGCGCCAGCAGCTTGGCTGAGCTGCGCGAGCAGTACTTC. Translated, it gives CASSLAELREQYF. The entire variable domain, with the rest obtained from reference TRBV5-1 and TRBJ2-7, is as follows: KAGVTQTPRYLIKTRGQQVTLSCSPISGHRSVSWYQQTPGQGLQFLFEYFSETQRNKGNFPGRFSGRQFSNSRSEMNVSTLELGDSALYLCASSLAELREQYFGPGTRLTVT.

J is TRBJ2-7 and V is TRBV5-4; the match to TRBD1 covers 10 bases. With 3 bases clipped from V and 2 bases from J, the junction kept 2 bases outside the gene matches. The CDR3 covers 14 residues. The germline V gene has CDR1 SGHNT and CDR2 YYREEE (reference sequence). The CDR3 here is CASSSGTGAYEQYF. The CDR3 DNA reads TGTGCCAGCAGCTCCGGGACAGGGGCCTACGAGCAGTACTTC.

The chain couples TRBV5-8 to TRBJ2-7; 7 bases are shared with TRBD2. V shed 7 bases, J shed 4 bases, and the junction held 17 bases outside the gene matches. This CDR3 contains 16 residues. In germline, CDR1 is SGHTS, CDR2 YDEGEE. This chain's CDR3 is CASDKTESGNSYEQYF. CDR3 DNA: TGTGCCAGCGACAAAACAGAGAGCGGGAATTCGTACGAGCAGTACTTC. Supplemented by reference TRBV5-8 and TRBJ2-7, the full variable domain reads EAGVTQSPTHLIKTRGQQATLRCSPISGHTSVYWYQQALGLGLQFLLWYDEGEERNRGNFPPRFSGRQFPNYSSELNVNALELEDSALYLCASDKTESGNSYEQYFGPGTRLTVT.

The chain recombines TRBV21-1 with TRBJ1-2; whether TRBD1, the table's D call, matches the DNA was not checked. TRBV21-1 is described as a pseudogene. The CDR3 has 15 residues. This CDR3 reads CASSEDRGPHYGYTF. DNA for the CDR3: TGTGCCAGCAGCGAAGACAGGGGCCCTCACTATGGCTACACCTTC.